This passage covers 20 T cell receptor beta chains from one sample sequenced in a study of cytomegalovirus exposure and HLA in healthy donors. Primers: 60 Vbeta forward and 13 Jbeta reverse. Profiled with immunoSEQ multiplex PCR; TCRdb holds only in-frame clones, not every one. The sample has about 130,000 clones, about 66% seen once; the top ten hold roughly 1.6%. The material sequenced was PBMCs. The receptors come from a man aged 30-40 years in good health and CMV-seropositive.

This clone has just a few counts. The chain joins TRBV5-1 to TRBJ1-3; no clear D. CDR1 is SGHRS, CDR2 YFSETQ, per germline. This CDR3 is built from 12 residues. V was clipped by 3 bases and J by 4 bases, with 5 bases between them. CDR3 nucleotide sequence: TGCGCCAGCAGCTCGGAGGGAAACACCATATATTTT. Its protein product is CASSSEGNTIYF.

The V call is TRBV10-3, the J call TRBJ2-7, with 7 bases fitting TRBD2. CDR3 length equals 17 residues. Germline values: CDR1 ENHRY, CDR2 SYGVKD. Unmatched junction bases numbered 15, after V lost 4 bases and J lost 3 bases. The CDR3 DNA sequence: TGTGCCATCAGTGCCCCCGGATCGCGGGGAGGGGACTACGAGCAGTACTTC. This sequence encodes CAISAPGSRGGDYEQYF.

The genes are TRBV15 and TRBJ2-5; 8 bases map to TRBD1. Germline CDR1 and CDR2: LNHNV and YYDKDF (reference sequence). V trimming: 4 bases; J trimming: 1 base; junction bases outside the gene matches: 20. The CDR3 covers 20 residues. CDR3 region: CATSKGISAGGPNSQETQYF. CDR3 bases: TGTGCCACCAGCAAGGGGATATCGGCAGGGGGCCCGAACAGCCAAGAGACCCAGTACTTC. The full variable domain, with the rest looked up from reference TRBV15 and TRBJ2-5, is DAMVIQNPRYQVTQFGKPVTLSCSQTLNHNVMYWYQQKSSQAPKLLFHYYDKDFNNEADTPDNFQSRRPNTSFCFLDIRSPGLGDTAMYLCATSKGISAGGPNSQETQYFGPGTRLLVL.

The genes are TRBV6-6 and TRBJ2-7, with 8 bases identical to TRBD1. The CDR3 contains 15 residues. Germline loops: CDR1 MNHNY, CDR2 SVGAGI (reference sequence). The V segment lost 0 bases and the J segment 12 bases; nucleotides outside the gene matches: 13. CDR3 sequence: CASSYSSLETGAPYF. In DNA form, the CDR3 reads TGTGCCAGCAGTTACTCGAGTCTAGAGACAGGGGCCCCGTACTTC.

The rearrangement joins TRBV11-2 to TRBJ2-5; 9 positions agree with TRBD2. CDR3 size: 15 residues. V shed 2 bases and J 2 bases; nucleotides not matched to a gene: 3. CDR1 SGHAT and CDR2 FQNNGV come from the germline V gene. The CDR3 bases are TGTGCCAGCAGCTTACTAGCGGGGTTACAAGAGACCCAGTACTTC. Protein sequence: CASSLLAGLQETQYF.

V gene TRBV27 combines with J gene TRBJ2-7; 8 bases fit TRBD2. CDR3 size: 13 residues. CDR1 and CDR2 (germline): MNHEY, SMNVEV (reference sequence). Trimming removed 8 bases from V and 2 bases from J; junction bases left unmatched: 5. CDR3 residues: CASWRSGTYEQYF. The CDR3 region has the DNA TGTGCCAGCTGGCGTAGCGGGACCTACGAGCAGTACTTC.

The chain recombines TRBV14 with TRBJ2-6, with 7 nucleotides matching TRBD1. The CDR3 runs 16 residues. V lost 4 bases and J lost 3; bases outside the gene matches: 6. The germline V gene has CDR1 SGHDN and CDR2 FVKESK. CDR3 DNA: TGTGCCAGCAGCCCACGACAGGGTCGTGGGGCCAACGTCCTGACTTTC. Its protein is CASSPRQGRGANVLTF.

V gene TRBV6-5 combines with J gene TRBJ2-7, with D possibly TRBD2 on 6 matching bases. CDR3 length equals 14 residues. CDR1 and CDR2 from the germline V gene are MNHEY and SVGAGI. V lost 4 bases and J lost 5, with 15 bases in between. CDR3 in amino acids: CASSWDFRVNEQYF. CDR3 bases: TGTGCCAGCAGTTGGGACTTCAGGGTTAACGAGCAGTACTTC.

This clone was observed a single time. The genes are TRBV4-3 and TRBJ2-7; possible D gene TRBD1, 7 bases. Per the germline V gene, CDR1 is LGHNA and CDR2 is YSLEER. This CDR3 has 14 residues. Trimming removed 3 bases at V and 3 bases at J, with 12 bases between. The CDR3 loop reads CASSQGRDSYEQYF. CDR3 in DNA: TGCGCCAGCAGCCAGGGGCGGGACAGCTACGAGCAGTACTTC.

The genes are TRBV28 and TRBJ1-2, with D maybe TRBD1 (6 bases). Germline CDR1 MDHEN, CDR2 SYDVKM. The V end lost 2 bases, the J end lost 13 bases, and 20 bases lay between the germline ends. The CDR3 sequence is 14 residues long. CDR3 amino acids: CASSLTTGRVSSTF. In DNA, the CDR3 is TGTGCCAGCAGTTTAACCACAGGGCGGGTTTCTAGCACCTTC.

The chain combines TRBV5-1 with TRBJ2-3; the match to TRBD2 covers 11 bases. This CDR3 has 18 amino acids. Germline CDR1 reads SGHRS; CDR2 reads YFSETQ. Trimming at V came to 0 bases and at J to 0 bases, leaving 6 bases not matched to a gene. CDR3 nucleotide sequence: TGCGCCAGCAGCTTGGGTTCGGTAGCGGGAGGGAGCACAGATACGCAGTATTTT. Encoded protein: CASSLGSVAGGSTDTQYF.

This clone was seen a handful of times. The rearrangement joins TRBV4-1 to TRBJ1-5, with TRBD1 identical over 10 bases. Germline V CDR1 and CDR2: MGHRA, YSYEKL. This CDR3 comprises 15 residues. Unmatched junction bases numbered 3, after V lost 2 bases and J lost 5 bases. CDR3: CASSQFGTGDQPQHF. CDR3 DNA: TGCGCCAGCAGCCAATTTGGGACAGGGGATCAGCCCCAGCATTTT.

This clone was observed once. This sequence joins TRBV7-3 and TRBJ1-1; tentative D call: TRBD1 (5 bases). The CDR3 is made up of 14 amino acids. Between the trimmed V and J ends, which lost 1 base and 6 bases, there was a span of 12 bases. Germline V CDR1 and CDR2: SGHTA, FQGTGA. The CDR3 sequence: CASSLIGGSPEAFF. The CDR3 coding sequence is TGTGCCAGCAGCTTAATCGGGGGTTCTCCTGAAGCTTTCTTT.

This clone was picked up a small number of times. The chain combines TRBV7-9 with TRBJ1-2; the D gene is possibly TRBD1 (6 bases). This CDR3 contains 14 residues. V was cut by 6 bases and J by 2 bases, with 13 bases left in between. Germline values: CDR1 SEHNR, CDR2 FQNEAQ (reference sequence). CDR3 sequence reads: CASSERTENYGYTF. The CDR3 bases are TGTGCCAGCAGTGAACGGACAGAGAACTATGGCTACACCTTC. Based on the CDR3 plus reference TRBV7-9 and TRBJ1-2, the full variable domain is DTGVSQNPRHKITKRGQNVTFRCDPISEHNRLYWYRQTLGQGPEFLTYFQNEAQLEKSRLLSDRFSAERPKGSFSTLEIQRTEQGDSAMYLCASSERTENYGYTFGSGTRLTVV.

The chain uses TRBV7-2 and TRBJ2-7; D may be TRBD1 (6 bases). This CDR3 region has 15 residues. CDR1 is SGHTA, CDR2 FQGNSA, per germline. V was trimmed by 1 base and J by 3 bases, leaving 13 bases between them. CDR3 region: CASSLGVVRGYEQYF. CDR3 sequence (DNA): TGTGCCAGCAGCTTAGGTGTGGTCAGGGGCTACGAGCAGTACTTC.

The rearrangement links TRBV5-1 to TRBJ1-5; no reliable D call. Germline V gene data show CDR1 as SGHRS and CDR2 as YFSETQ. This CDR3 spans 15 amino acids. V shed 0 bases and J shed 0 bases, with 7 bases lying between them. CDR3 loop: CASSLAGYSNQPQHF. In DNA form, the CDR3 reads TGCGCCAGCAGCTTGGCAGGTTATAGCAATCAGCCCCAGCATTTT.

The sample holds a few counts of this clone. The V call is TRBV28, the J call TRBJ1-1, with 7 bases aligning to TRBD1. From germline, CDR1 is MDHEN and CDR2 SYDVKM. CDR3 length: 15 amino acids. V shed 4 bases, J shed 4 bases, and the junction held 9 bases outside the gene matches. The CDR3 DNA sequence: TGTGCCAGCAGTTCTCCGGGACAGAGGATCACTGAAGCTTTCTTT. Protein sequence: CASSSPGQRITEAFF.

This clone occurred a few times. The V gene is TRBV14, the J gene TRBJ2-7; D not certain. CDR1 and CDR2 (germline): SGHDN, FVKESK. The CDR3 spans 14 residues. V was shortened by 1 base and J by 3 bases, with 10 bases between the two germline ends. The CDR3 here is CASSQGIRLYEQYF. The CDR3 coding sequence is TGTGCCAGCAGCCAAGGGATTAGACTCTACGAGCAGTACTTC.

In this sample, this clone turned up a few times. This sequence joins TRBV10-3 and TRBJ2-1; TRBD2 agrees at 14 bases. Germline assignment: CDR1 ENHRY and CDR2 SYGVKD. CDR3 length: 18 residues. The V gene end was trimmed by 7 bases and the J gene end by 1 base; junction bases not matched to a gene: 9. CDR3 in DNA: TGTGCCATCAACTCCCCCGGGACTAGCGGGAGATCCTACAATGAGCAGTTCTTC. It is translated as CAINSPGTSGRSYNEQFF.

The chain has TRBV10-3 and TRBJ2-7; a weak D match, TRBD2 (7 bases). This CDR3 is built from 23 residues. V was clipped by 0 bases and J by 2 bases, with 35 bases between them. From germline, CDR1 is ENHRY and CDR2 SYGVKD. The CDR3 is CAISESNPLHERTRGAGAYEQYF. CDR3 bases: TGTGCCATCAGTGAGTCAAATCCCCTTCACGAGAGGACTAGGGGGGCGGGAGCCTACGAGCAGTACTTC.